The clone carrying this T cell receptor beta chain came up a few times. The antigen remains undetermined. This specimen comes from a study of shared clonotypes between healthy human individuals. Clones were sequenced by immunoSEQ multiplex PCR, and TCRdb holds only the in-frame ones, with some missing. The repertoire holds 850,000 to 1,200,000 clones, with about 75% as singletons. Findings and limits, study-wide: The donor pool, a small one, limited the genetic and exposure-history diversity represented.

This CDR3 is built from 11 residues. V lost 3 bases to trimming and J lost 6 bases, with 6 bases between them. Germline V lookup: CDR1 DFQATT, CDR2 SNEGSKA (reference sequence). The rearrangement uses TRBV20-1 and TRBJ2-1, with unresolved D. The receptor was isolated from a young man in good health. The sample comprised memory CD4+ T cells sorted from blood. Subset: CD45RA-negative fraction. CDR3 DNA sequence: TGCAGTGCTAGTTCGGGCAATGAGCAGTTCTTC. The encoded protein is CSASSGNEQFF.